These 20 T cell receptor beta chains were all obtained from the same sample, sequenced in a study of blood T cell repertoires in COVID-19. Repertoires were generated with immunoSEQ multiplex PCR, while TCRdb's copy carries only in-frame clones and drops some. Altogether about 210,000 clones are present, 65% to 90% being singletons, with the ten largest covering approximately 10%. Specimen: peripheral blood. The receptors stem from a man aged 45 to 65 with active or convalescent COVID-19.

This sequence joins TRBV19 and TRBJ2-1; weak D call: TRBD2 (6 bases). Germline assignment: CDR1 LNHDA and CDR2 SQIVND (reference sequence). The CDR3 sequence is 15 residues long. Trimming took off 4 bases at V and 2 bases at J, with 12 bases between the two ends. The CDR3 is CASSTGGIPYNEQFF. CDR3 DNA sequence: TGTGCCAGTAGTACCGGGGGTATTCCCTACAATGAGCAGTTCTTC. The whole variable domain, remainder taken from reference TRBV19 and TRBJ2-1, is DGGITQSPKYLFRKEGQNVTLSCEQNLNHDAMYWYRQDPGQGLRLIYYSQIVNDFQKGDIAEGYSVSREKKESFPLTVTSAQKNPTAFYLCASSTGGIPYNEQFFGPGTRLTVL.

The chain is built from TRBV6-5 and TRBJ1-2; maybe TRBD1 (6 bases). Trimming removed 6 bases at V and 3 bases at J, with 14 bases between. This CDR3 contains 14 residues. Per the germline V gene, CDR1 is MNHEY and CDR2 is SVGAGI. The CDR3 spells CASSFDRIHYGYTF. The CDR3 DNA sequence: TGTGCCAGCAGCTTTGACAGGATTCACTATGGCTACACCTTC.

The chain recombines TRBV19 with TRBJ2-7; 8 bases align to TRBD2. The germline V gene has CDR1 LNHDA and CDR2 SQIVND (reference sequence). The CDR3 extends over 15 amino acids. After removal of 4 bases from V and 2 bases from J, the junction contained 7 bases not matched to a gene. CDR3: CASSNRAGDTYEQYF. The DNA of the CDR3 is TGTGCCAGTAGTAATAGAGCGGGAGATACCTACGAGCAGTACTTC.

The chain uses TRBV28 and TRBJ2-5, with TRBD2 matching over 7 bases. The CDR3 loop spans 18 amino acids. The germline gives CDR1 MDHEN, CDR2 SYDVKM. The J segment lost 4 bases and the V segment lost 4 bases, leaving 18 bases of the junction unmatched. In nucleotides, the CDR3 is TGTGCCAGCAGTTCCCCTAGGGGACGGGGGGAGTCGCGAGAGACCCAGTACTTC. Amino acids: CASSSPRGRGESRETQYF.

This chain joins TRBV5-1 and TRBJ2-1; the D is unclear. Trimming removed 1 base at V and 7 bases at J, with 12 bases between. The germline V gene encodes CDR1 SGHRS and CDR2 YFSETQ. CDR3 size: 14 residues. The DNA for the CDR3 is TGCGCCAGCAGCTTGAGCTGGGCCAATAATGAGCAGTTCTTC. Translation: CASSLSWANNEQFF.

The chain recombines TRBV30 with TRBJ1-1; 7 bases are shared with TRBD1. Per germline, CDR1 GTSNPN and CDR2 SVGIG (reference sequence). The CDR3 sequence is 11 residues long. The junction had 0 bases not matched to a gene; V was cut back by 4 bases and J by 4 bases. The DNA of the CDR3 is TGTGCCTGGAACAGGGGCACTGAAGCTTTCTTT. This translates into CAWNRGTEAFF.

CDR3 residues: CASSLSGGAWNEQFF. For the CDR3, the DNA is TGTGCCAGCAGCTTAAGCGGGGGGGCGTGGAATGAGCAGTTCTTC. This sequence joins TRBV7-3 and TRBJ2-1, with 9 bases lining up with TRBD2. Germline-derived CDR1 and CDR2 are SGHTA and FQGTGA. V dropped 1 base and J dropped 7; count of bases not matched to a gene: 5. CDR3 length equals 15 residues.

CDR3 sequence: CASSPHPSGSYEQYV. CDR3 DNA sequence: TGTGCCAGCAGCCCCCACCCTTCAGGTAGCTACGAGCAGTACGTC. This rearrangement joins TRBV3-1 (or the pseudogene TRBV3-2) to TRBJ2-7; the D is unclear. Germline CDR1 reads LGHDT; CDR2 reads YNNKEL (reference sequence). V was clipped by 4 bases and J by 3 bases, with 16 bases between them. The CDR3 is 15 amino acids.

This rearrangement joins TRBV5-1 to TRBJ2-3, with D hard to call. The CDR3 contains 13 residues. In germline, CDR1 is SGHRS, CDR2 YFSETQ. V shed 2 bases and J shed 3 bases, with 7 bases lying between them. The chain's CDR3 is CASSLARTDTQYF. CDR3 sequence (DNA): TGCGCCAGCAGCTTAGCCAGGACAGATACGCAGTATTTT. Full variable domain (missing parts from reference TRBV5-1 and TRBJ2-3): KAGVTQTPRYLIKTRGQQVTLSCSPISGHRSVSWYQQTPGQGLQFLFEYFSETQRNKGNFPGRFSGRQFSNSRSEMNVSTLELGDSALYLCASSLARTDTQYFGPGTRLTVL.

The chain is built from TRBV12-5 and TRBJ2-7, with a weak D call TRBD1 (5 bases). V was clipped by 0 bases and J by 4 bases, with 16 bases between them. CDR1 LGHNT and CDR2 FRNRAP come from the germline V gene. The CDR3 has 16 amino acids. The CDR3, as DNA: TGTGCTAGTGGTTTGGTCTTAGGGGAACATCGATACGAGCAGTACGTC. Encoded protein: CASGLVLGEHRYEQYV.

The V gene is TRBV7-8, the J gene TRBJ2-1; the D is unclear. Germline CDR1 and CDR2: SGHVS and FQNEAQ. The CDR3 covers 14 residues. Trimming took off 1 base at V and 4 bases at J, with 8 bases between the two ends. The CDR3 is CASSLDRSYNEQFF. In DNA, the CDR3 is TGTGCCAGCAGCTTAGACAGATCGTACAATGAGCAGTTCTTC.

This clone was seen only once. This rearrangement joins TRBV6-2 or TRBV6-3 to TRBJ2-5, with TRBD2 identical over 10 bases. CDR1 MNHEY and CDR2 SVGEGT come from the germline V gene. V was clipped by 5 bases and J by 4 bases; unmatched bases: 10. The CDR3 consists of 16 residues. The CDR3 loop is CASSAGERGGRETQYF. The CDR3 nucleotides read TGTGCCAGCAGTGCCGGGGAGCGGGGGGGCCGAGAGACCCAGTACTTC.

V is TRBV6-5 and J is TRBJ1-2; 12 nucleotides line up with TRBD1. The V segment lost 6 bases and the J segment 6 bases; nucleotides outside the gene matches: 8. The germline V gene has CDR1 MNHEY and CDR2 SVGAGI. This CDR3 has 15 amino acids. The CDR3 DNA reads TGTGCCAGCAGCCCACCGGGACAGGGGGCGGATGGCTACACCTTC. Protein: CASSPPGQGADGYTF.

The J gene is TRBJ2-3, the V gene TRBV27; 12 bases line up with TRBD2. J lost 3 bases, V lost 3 bases, and 4 bases had no gene match. The CDR3 runs 16 residues. CDR1 MNHEY and CDR2 SMNVEV come from the germline V gene (reference sequence). The CDR3 nucleotides read TGTGCCAGCAGTTTGACTAGCGGGGGAGGAACAGATACGCAGTATTTT. As protein: CASSLTSGGGTDTQYF.

The rearrangement uses TRBV19 and TRBJ1-2, with 8 bases lining up with TRBD1. V was clipped by 5 bases and J by 4 bases; unmatched bases: 9. Germline V gene sequence: CDR1 LNHDA, CDR2 SQIVND (reference sequence). This CDR3 comprises 15 residues. The CDR3 spells CASSPGQGGIYGYTF. The CDR3 DNA reads TGTGCCAGTAGTCCTGGACAGGGTGGAATCTATGGCTACACCTTC.

The table lists this clone with a few counts. J is TRBJ2-1 and V is TRBV28; D is unresolved. This CDR3 contains 17 residues. Germline CDR1 reads MDHEN; CDR2 reads SYDVKM. Trimming took off 3 bases at V and 1 base at J, with 16 bases between the two ends. For the CDR3, the DNA is TGTGCCAGCAGTTTCGGTGCTATCTTAGCATCCTACAATGAGCAGTTCTTC. Protein product: CASSFGAILASYNEQFF.

The chain is built from TRBV28 and TRBJ2-5; 10 bases match TRBD1. The germline gives CDR1 MDHEN, CDR2 SYDVKM. Germline trimming cut 6 bases from V and 5 bases from J; bases unmatched to any gene: 15. The CDR3 is 17 residues long. The CDR3 nucleotides are TGTGCCAGCAGACCTCCTCGTCCGGGACAGGGGTTGGAGACCCAGTACTTC. It encodes CASRPPRPGQGLETQYF.

The rearrangement uses TRBV29-1 and TRBJ1-4, with 11 bases that match TRBD1. The CDR3 has 13 amino acids. The J segment lost 6 bases and the V segment lost 5 bases, leaving 2 bases of the junction unmatched. Germline CDR1 and CDR2: SQVTM and ANQGSEA. CDR3 amino acids: CSVLGQGDEKLFF. The DNA for the CDR3 is TGCAGCGTTCTGGGACAGGGGGATGAAAAACTGTTTTTT.

The rearrangement joins TRBV5-1 to TRBJ2-7, with D perhaps matching TRBD1 (6 bases). The CDR3 is 15 amino acids. The germline V and J ends were trimmed by 5 bases and 5 bases, with 20 bases remaining between them. Germline CDR1 is SGHRS and CDR2 is YFSETQ. CDR3 coding DNA: TGCGCCAGCAGTTCGGGAACACAGGGACGGAACGAGCAGTACTTC. Its protein product is CASSSGTQGRNEQYF.

This sequence joins TRBV21-1 and TRBJ2-7; the table's D call, TRBD1, was not checked against the DNA. TRBV21-1 is a pseudogene segment. The CDR3 contains 17 residues. CDR3 bases: TGTGCCAGCAGCAAAGCGGGGGAACAGGGGGAAAAGTACGAGCAGTACTTC. Its translation: CASSKAGEQGEKYEQYF.